Each of the 8 T cell receptor beta chains below was sequenced from the same sample in a study of CD8+ T cells in alopecia areata. RNA extraction was followed by reverse transcription into cDNA, which acted as the sequencing template. The method was immunoSEQ multiplex PCR; TCRdb's version includes in-frame clones alone and lacks a portion of them. Of around 160,000 clones in the sample, 40% to 50% are singletons; the top ten hold more than 6.5%. Sequencing was done on a sample of CD4+ T cells sorted from blood. All receptors come from a human donor with alopecia areata.

This clone turned up a few times. The chain combines TRBV10-3 with TRBJ1-2; maybe TRBD1 (5 bases). Trimming cost V 11 bases and J 0 bases, with 10 bases left between them. CDR3 length equals 12 residues. CDR1 is ENHRY and CDR2 is SYGVKD in the germline V gene. In nucleotides, the CDR3 is TGTGCCGTAGGGGAGTCTAACTATGGCTACACCTTC. Translation: CAVGESNYGYTF.

The chain recombines TRBV2 with TRBJ2-3; D may be TRBD1 (6 bases). Germline V gene sequence: CDR1 SNHLY, CDR2 FYNNEI. V gave up 7 bases and J gave up 2 bases, with 13 bases separating them. The CDR3 loop spans 14 amino acids. The CDR3 spells CASTRTGLTDTQYF. The CDR3 DNA follows: TGTGCCAGCACTAGAACAGGGCTCACAGATACGCAGTATTTT.

The chain carries TRBV30 and TRBJ2-3; 8 nucleotides agree with TRBD1. V lost 3 bases and J lost 6; bases outside the gene matches: 8. The V gene's germline CDR1 is GTSNPN and CDR2 SVGIG (reference sequence). There are 14 residues in the CDR3. CDR3 sequence: CAWRQGAGYDTQYF. CDR3 nucleotide sequence: TGTGCCTGGAGGCAGGGGGCCGGATACGATACGCAGTATTTT.

This clone was counted only a few times. The gene calls are TRBV11-2 and TRBJ2-1; 9 nucleotides match TRBD2. The trim removed 5 bases at V and 10 bases at J, leaving 12 bases unmatched. The germline gives CDR1 SGHAT, CDR2 FQNNGV. CDR3 size: 15 residues. The DNA for the CDR3 is TGTGCCAGCAGCCTCGGGACTAGCAAGGGGTGGGAGCAGTTCTTC. Its protein is CASSLGTSKGWEQFF.

A few counts support this clone. The gene calls are TRBV11-2 and TRBJ2-5, with 14 bases identical to TRBD2. CDR1 and CDR2 from the germline V gene are SGHAT and FQNNGV. V trimming: 2 bases; J trimming: 5 bases; junction bases outside the gene matches: 4. The CDR3 runs 16 residues. CDR3 DNA: TGTGCCAGCAGCTTACGTCGACTAGCGGGAGGGGAGACCCAGTACTTC. Translation gives CASSLRRLAGGETQYF.

This clone showed up just a few times. The sample has other DNA sequences that encode this CDR3 too. DNA for the CDR3: TGTGCCAGCAGCCCCCGGGCCCAAGAGACCCAGTACTTC. Its translation is CASSPRAQETQYF. V and J are TRBV7-9 and TRBJ2-5, with D uncertain. The V end was cut by 5 bases, the J end by 1 base, with 8 bases between. The CDR3 is 13 residues long. Germline V gene sequence: CDR1 SEHNR, CDR2 FQNEAQ (reference sequence).

The table lists this clone with a few counts. V is TRBV7-3 and J is TRBJ2-5, with 13 bases aligning to TRBD2. The CDR3 has 16 residues. The germline gives CDR1 SGHTA, CDR2 FQGTGA. The V and J ends lost 5 bases and 2 bases, in that order; junction bases with no gene match: 5. This CDR3 reads CASSRGGLAGQETQYF. The CDR3 DNA sequence: TGTGCCAGCAGCCGGGGGGGACTAGCGGGACAAGAGACCCAGTACTTC.

This clone was seen a few times. The chain employs TRBV5-1 and TRBJ2-2; 8 positions match TRBD2. The trim removed 4 bases at V and 0 bases at J, leaving 2 bases unmatched. Germline V gives CDR1 SGHRS, CDR2 YFSETQ. The CDR3 covers 15 residues. DNA for the CDR3: TGCGCCAGCAGCCTAGCGGGCGCGAACACCGGGGAGCTGTTTTTT. Its protein is CASSLAGANTGELFF. Using reference TRBV5-1 and TRBJ2-2 for the parts outside the CDR3, the full variable domain is KAGVTQTPRYLIKTRGQQVTLSCSPISGHRSVSWYQQTPGQGLQFLFEYFSETQRNKGNFPGRFSGRQFSNSRSEMNVSTLELGDSALYLCASSLAGANTGELFFGEGSRLTVL.